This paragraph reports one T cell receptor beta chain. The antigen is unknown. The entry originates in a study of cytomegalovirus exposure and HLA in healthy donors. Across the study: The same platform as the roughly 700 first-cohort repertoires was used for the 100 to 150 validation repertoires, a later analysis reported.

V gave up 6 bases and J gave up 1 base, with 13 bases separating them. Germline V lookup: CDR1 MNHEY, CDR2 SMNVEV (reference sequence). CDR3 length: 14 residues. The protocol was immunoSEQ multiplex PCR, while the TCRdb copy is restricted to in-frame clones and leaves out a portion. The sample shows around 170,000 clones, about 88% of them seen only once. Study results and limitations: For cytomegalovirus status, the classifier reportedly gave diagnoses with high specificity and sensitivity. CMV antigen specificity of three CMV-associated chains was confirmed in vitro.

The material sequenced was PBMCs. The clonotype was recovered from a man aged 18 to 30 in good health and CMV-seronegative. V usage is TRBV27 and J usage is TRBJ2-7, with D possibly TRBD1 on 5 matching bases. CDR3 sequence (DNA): TGTGCCAGCAGAAGTACAGGAAGATCCTACGAGCAGTACTTC. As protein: CASRSTGRSYEQYF.